The entry below gives a single T cell receptor beta chain sequence along with its context. Assay used: immunoSEQ multiplex PCR; TCRdb lists only in-frame clones, some missing. The sample holds 2 million to 2.5 million clones, 90% to 95% seen once. The data were obtained in a study of shared clonotypes between healthy human individuals. Germline V gene lookup returns CDR1 MGHDK and CDR2 SYGVNS. With 4 bases clipped from V and 4 bases from J, the junction kept 12 bases outside the gene matches. This CDR3 contains 16 residues. The chain has TRBV25-1 and TRBJ1-2, with TRBD1 matching 7 bases. Sequencing used naive CD4+ T cells from PBMCs. The subset denotes: CD45RA+ positively selected. This TCR was sampled from a man between 18 and 29 years old in good health. Some clones in this sample may be carry-over from other donors' samples. DNA of the CDR3: TGTGCCAGCAGTGGGCCGGGACAGTCGGGTGGCTATGGCTACACCTTC. It encodes CASSGPGQSGGYGYTF.